Listed here are 14 T cell receptor beta chains from one sample, sequenced in a study of blood T cell repertoires in COVID-19. The table came from immunoSEQ multiplex PCR; TCRdb's copy has only in-frame clones and leaves some out. The sample holds 46,000 or so clones, around four fifths seen once. Sequencing input: peripheral blood. Receptor source: a human donor in a cohort sampled during active COVID-19.

The rearrangement links TRBV10-3 to TRBJ1-1; TRBD1 is a possible D gene (6 bases). Germline loops: CDR1 ENHRY, CDR2 SYGVKD. V gave up 4 bases and J gave up 5 bases, with 8 bases separating them. This CDR3 spans 12 amino acids. CDR3 bases: TGTGCCATCAGTGGGGGGCCGACTGAAGCTTTCTTT. Protein: CAISGGPTEAFF.

The chain has TRBV18 and TRBJ1-1; 11 bases fit TRBD1. V gave up 3 bases and J gave up 6 bases; unmatched junction bases: 6. The CDR3 runs to 15 residues. Germline lookup yields CDR1 KGHSH and CDR2 LQKENI. CDR3 nucleotide sequence: TGTGCCAGCTCACCGATGGGACAGGGGGAACCTGAAGCTTTCTTT. Translation gives CASSPMGQGEPEAFF.

Written as DNA, the CDR3 is TGTGCCACCAGCCCCGGGACTAGCGGGGGGCCGGACGAGCAGTACTTC. It specifies CATSPGTSGGPDEQYF. The chain uses TRBV24-1 and TRBJ2-7; TRBD2 aligns across 15 bases. CDR3 length: 16 amino acids. Germline V lookup: CDR1 KGHDR, CDR2 SFDVKD. Germline trimming cut 7 bases from V and 5 bases from J; bases unmatched to any gene: 8.

J is TRBJ1-2 and V is TRBV5-6, with 9 bases aligning to TRBD1. With 0 bases clipped from V and 4 bases from J, the junction kept 4 bases outside the gene matches. Germline values: CDR1 SGHDT, CDR2 YYEEEE. This CDR3 comprises 15 residues. The CDR3 spells CASSLGGQGRYGYTF. The CDR3 bases are TGTGCCAGCAGCTTGGGGGGACAGGGACGCTATGGCTACACCTTC.

The CDR3 here is CASSSDRGRWGNQPQHF. In nucleotides, the CDR3 is TGTGCCAGCAGTTCGGACAGGGGGCGTTGGGGCAATCAGCCCCAGCATTTT. The chain is built from TRBV28 and TRBJ1-5; TRBD1 matches 11 bases. After removal of 4 bases from V and 2 bases from J, the junction contained 7 bases not matched to a gene. The CDR3 length is 17 residues. The V gene's germline CDR1 is MDHEN and CDR2 SYDVKM.

The CDR3 loop reads CASSLGTGVGGYTF. The DNA of the CDR3 is TGTGCCAGCAGTTTAGGGACAGGGGTCGGTGGCTACACCTTC. The chain has TRBV28 and TRBJ1-2; 10 bases align to TRBD1. CDR1 MDHEN and CDR2 SYDVKM come from the germline V gene. This CDR3 comprises 14 residues. V trimming: 2 bases; J trimming: 7 bases; junction bases outside the gene matches: 4.

V is TRBV19 and J is TRBJ2-1; no reliable D call. Germline V gene data show CDR1 as LNHDA and CDR2 as SQIVND (reference sequence). The CDR3 contains 11 residues. The ends were cut back, 1 base at V and 12 bases at J, with 7 bases in the middle. The CDR3 loop reads CASSIGQRQFF. CDR3 DNA: TGTGCCAGTAGTATAGGGCAACGGCAGTTCTTC.

The chain combines TRBV6-2 or TRBV6-3 with TRBJ2-5; D might be TRBD1 (6 bases). The CDR3 length is 13 residues. CDR1 and CDR2 (germline): MNHEY, SVGEGT. The ends were cut back, 5 bases at V and 2 bases at J, with 9 bases in the middle. The DNA of the CDR3 is TGTGCCAGCAGTCGGGACATACAAGAGACCCAGTACTTC. This sequence encodes CASSRDIQETQYF.

The chain combines TRBV27 with TRBJ1-5; 7 nucleotides agree with TRBD1. The germline gives CDR1 MNHEY, CDR2 SMNVEV (reference sequence). The CDR3 sequence is 14 residues long. Trimming cost V 5 bases and J 5 bases; bases outside gene matches: 6. This CDR3 reads CASSPGTAHQPQHF. The CDR3 DNA follows: TGTGCCAGCAGTCCAGGGACAGCCCATCAGCCCCAGCATTTT.

This clone was detected a few times. The J gene is TRBJ2-5, the V gene TRBV19, with TRBD1 as a possible D gene (6 bases). The germline V gene has CDR1 LNHDA and CDR2 SQIVND (reference sequence). Trimming took 6 bases from V and 5 from J, leaving 16 bases between them. The CDR3 is 14 amino acids. The CDR3 DNA reads TGTGCCAGTAGCCCCGCCCAGGGGCGGGAGACCCAGTACTTC. Its translation is CASSPAQGRETQYF.

This rearrangement joins TRBV4-1 to TRBJ1-1, with 9 bases aligning to TRBD1. The CDR3 is made up of 17 amino acids. Germline V CDR1 and CDR2: MGHRA, YSYEKL. Germline trimming cut 2 bases from V and 5 bases from J; bases unmatched to any gene: 12. CDR3 coding DNA: TGCGCCAGCAGCCAACAACAAACCGGGACAGGGAAGACTGAAGCTTTCTTT. It translates to CASSQQQTGTGKTEAFF.

The chain recombines TRBV5-1 with TRBJ2-5; TRBD1 matches 7 bases. Germline trimming cut 5 bases from V and 4 bases from J; bases unmatched to any gene: 5. Germline lookup yields CDR1 SGHRS and CDR2 YFSETQ. This CDR3 has 13 residues. The CDR3 here is CASRSTGPETQYF. The CDR3 DNA sequence: TGCGCCAGCAGATCGACAGGGCCAGAGACCCAGTACTTC.

The genes are TRBV30 and TRBJ2-5, with D perhaps matching TRBD2 (7 bases). The CDR3 is 16 residues long. V was clipped by 3 bases and J by 7 bases, with 24 bases between them. Germline V gene data show CDR1 as GTSNPN and CDR2 as SVGIG (reference sequence). The CDR3 loop reads CAWRENGGRPRGTQYF. The CDR3 bases are TGTGCCTGGAGAGAAAACGGGGGGCGACCTAGAGGGACCCAGTACTTC.

The rearrangement links TRBV2 to TRBJ2-2; TRBD2 aligns across 8 bases. The germline V gene encodes CDR1 SNHLY and CDR2 FYNNEI. J was trimmed by 2 bases and V by 6 bases; bases with no gene match: 8. The CDR3 sequence is 16 residues long. The CDR3 spells CASRAGTRPNTGELFF. CDR3 DNA: TGTGCCAGCAGAGCCGGGACTAGGCCCAACACCGGGGAGCTGTTTTTT.